This section outlines one T cell receptor (beta chain) sequence together with its context. This sample is part of a study of blood T cell repertoires in COVID-19. Across the whole study: Spain, Italy and the United States supplied samples that represented acute and convalescent COVID-19. PBMCs, B-cell-depleted T cells, or T cells provided the cDNA or gDNA that made up the material.

There are 17 residues in the CDR3. Germline V gene lookup returns CDR1 MGHRA and CDR2 YSYEKL. V gave up 3 bases and J gave up 8 bases, with 22 bases separating them. In the study's own analysis: Using reference gene primer amplification, nucleated cell counts were estimated. The data were produced by immunoSEQ multiplex PCR, yet TCRdb's version contains in-frame clones alone and is incomplete. The V and J calls and the clone size are those of that table, but D and trimming were determined from the DNA. The sample carries approximately 120,000 clones, less than 85% recorded once. The TCR sequence derives from a woman aged 55 to 70 with acute or convalescent COVID-19. The chain carries TRBV4-1 and TRBJ1-4; tentatively, D is TRBD1 (6 bases). What was sequenced was peripheral blood. The CDR3 coding sequence is TGCGCCAGCAGCCAGATGGACGGAGGCAGGGGACGGGAAAAACTGTTTTTT. It yields the protein CASSQMDGGRGREKLFF.